This T cell receptor (beta chain) was captured in a study of OX40 agonist ivuxolimab in advanced cancers. Study information: Aged about 20 to 80 with a mean of roughly 65 years, they were about 83% male. Study-wide results and caveats: CD8+ T cells averaged more expanded clones than CD4+. Undetermined was the antigen specificity of the expanded peripheral T cells.

This table comes from immunoSEQ multiplex PCR, and its TCRdb copy is limited to in-frame clones, with some not included. This sample has about 28,000 clones; around 83% occur once, and the top ten carry about 20%. Of note for this clone: Its antigen is not known.

Autoimmune disease history or systemic immunosuppression led to patients being barred. The germline V gene encodes CDR1 MRHNA and CDR2 SNTAGT. This CDR3 comprises 19 residues. Unmatched junction bases numbered 8, after V lost 0 bases and J lost 0 bases. This clonotype was sampled from an adult with an advanced solid tumor such as melanoma, head and neck, liver or kidney cancer. The V gene is TRBV6-4, the J gene TRBJ2-2; TRBD2 matches at 9 bases. Sample: CD4+ or CD8+ T cells sorted from blood, taken in a trial of the OX40 agonist ivuxolimab. CDR3 sequence reads: CASSDSGLAGRTNTGELFF. CDR3 nucleotides: TGTGCCAGCAGTGACTCGGGGCTAGCGGGGCGCACGAACACCGGGGAGCTGTTTTTT.